This T cell receptor beta chain was recovered during a study of shared clonotypes between healthy human individuals. Note on this clone: Its antigen is currently unknown.

TCRdb's copy holds only in-frame clones and misses some; the assay was immunoSEQ multiplex PCR. This sample has 900,000 to 1,200,000 clones; 75% to 85% occur once, and the top ten carry around 0.61%. Study conclusions and caveats: Compared with memory subsets, naive subsets generally had larger estimated richness.

Trimming removed 5 bases from V and 2 bases from J; junction bases left unmatched: 7. Germline V CDR1 and CDR2: ENHRY, SYGVKD. The CDR3 is made up of 15 amino acids. The rearrangement links TRBV10-3 to TRBJ2-3; 7 bases are shared with TRBD2. The receptor's source is a man younger than 35 in good health. Some clones in this sample may be carry-over from other donors' samples. Source material: memory CD4+ T cells from PBMCs. Indicated subset: CD45RA-negative fraction. The CDR3 DNA reads TGTGCCATCAGTCCTAGCGGTGGGGACACAGATACGCAGTATTTT. This gives the protein CAISPSGGDTDTQYF.